This entry lists 16 T cell receptor beta chains sequenced from one sample in a study of CD8+ T cells in alopecia areata. TCR sequencing used cDNA made by reverse transcription of extracted RNA. The data were produced by immunoSEQ multiplex PCR, yet TCRdb's version contains in-frame clones alone and is incomplete. The table lists under 200,000 clones, approximately 62% of them singletons. Described treatment: oral pan-JAK inhibitor, 5-10 mg twice daily. The specimen comprised CD4+ T cells sorted from blood, sampled at week 24, from a patient treated with tofacitinib. Every receptor here comes from a human donor with alopecia areata.

J is TRBJ2-5 and V is TRBV2; D is tentatively TRBD1 or TRBD2 (5 bases each). Trimming cost V 7 bases and J 3 bases, with 12 bases left between them. The length of the CDR3 is 13 residues. The germline V gene encodes CDR1 SNHLY and CDR2 FYNNEI. The DNA for the CDR3 is TGTGCCAGCAAACGGGACCAAAAAGAGACCCAGTACTTC. Translation: CASKRDQKETQYF.

The chain has TRBV19 and TRBJ2-5; the D gene is possibly TRBD2 (5 bases). The CDR3 length is 13 residues. The V end lost 8 bases, the J end lost 2 bases, and 12 bases lay between the germline ends. Germline loops: CDR1 LNHDA, CDR2 SQIVND (reference sequence). The CDR3 loop reads CASAGRDQETQYF. In DNA, the CDR3 is TGTGCCAGTGCAGGACGGGATCAAGAGACCCAGTACTTC.

There are a few counts of this clone. The chain recombines TRBV5-1 with TRBJ1-1, with a possible D match to TRBD1 (5 bases). V was clipped by 1 base and J by 1 base, with 8 bases between them. The CDR3 spans 14 residues. Germline CDR1 is SGHRS and CDR2 is YFSETQ. CDR3 amino acids: CASSLQGGNTEAFF. CDR3 in DNA: TGCGCCAGCAGCTTGCAGGGTGGGAACACTGAAGCTTTCTTT.

J is TRBJ2-3 and V is TRBV29-1; D not resolved. Trimming shortened V by 2 bases and J by 2 bases, and 8 bases separated the two germline ends. Germline loops: CDR1 SQVTM, CDR2 ANQGSEA. This CDR3 contains 13 residues. The CDR3 nucleotides are TGCAGCGTTGAAACGGGTACCACAGATACGCAGTATTTT. Amino acid sequence: CSVETGTTDTQYF.

This clone was picked up a small number of times. Other DNA sequences in this sample translate to the same CDR3. This chain connects TRBV5-6 to TRBJ1-2; weak D call: TRBD1 (5 bases). The germline gives CDR1 SGHDT, CDR2 YYEEEE. The CDR3 runs 13 residues. V lost 3 bases and J lost 3, with 9 bases in between. Here the CDR3 DNA reads TGTGCCAGCAGCTCACAGGCCCACTATGGCTACACCTTC. It yields the protein CASSSQAHYGYTF.

The rearrangement joins TRBV27 to TRBJ2-7, with 8 bases aligning to TRBD2. There are 13 residues in the CDR3. Looked up from germline, CDR1 is MNHEY and CDR2 is SMNVEV (reference sequence). The junction had 6 bases not matched to a gene; V was cut back by 3 bases and J by 8 bases. CDR3: CASSFLGLDKQYF. For the CDR3, the DNA is TGTGCCAGCAGTTTTTTGGGACTAGACAAGCAGTACTTC.

Written as DNA, the CDR3 is TGTGCCAGCATTGGACAGTCCTACGAGCAGTACTTC. This sequence encodes CASIGQSYEQYF. The chain combines TRBV6-5 with TRBJ2-7; D is possibly TRBD1 (6 bases). Germline lookup yields CDR1 MNHEY and CDR2 SVGAGI. V lost 7 bases and J lost 1, with 8 bases in between. The CDR3 has 12 amino acids.

This chain links TRBV6-5 with TRBJ2-1; D call uncertain. The CDR3 is made up of 15 amino acids. Germline CDR1 and CDR2: MNHEY and SVGAGI. V lost 6 bases and J 1 base, leaving 13 bases between the germline ends. The CDR3 is CASRLDAGSYNEQFF. The CDR3 DNA follows: TGTGCCAGCAGACTCGACGCTGGATCCTACAATGAGCAGTTCTTC.

This chain links TRBV2 with TRBJ2-5; the D is unclear. This CDR3 region has 15 residues. Trimming removed 8 bases at V and 1 base at J, with 17 bases between. Germline V gene sequence: CDR1 SNHLY, CDR2 FYNNEI. DNA of the CDR3: TGTGCCAGCGGGGAAAGAACAGTGTTCCAAGAGACCCAGTACTTC. Amino acids: CASGERTVFQETQYF.

The CDR3 here is CSAAPTGSYGYTF. The DNA of the CDR3 is TGCAGCGCCGCCCCGACAGGGAGCTATGGCTACACCTTC. The rearrangement links TRBV29-1 to TRBJ1-2, with 7 positions matching TRBD1. The V gene end was trimmed by 7 bases and the J gene end by 4 bases; junction bases not matched to a gene: 9. This CDR3 comprises 13 residues. Germline V lookup: CDR1 SQVTM, CDR2 ANQGSEA.

The chain employs TRBV30 and TRBJ1-2, with a possible D match to TRBD1 (5 bases). This CDR3 has 11 residues. The germline V gene encodes CDR1 GTSNPN and CDR2 SVGIG (reference sequence). V lost 7 bases to trimming and J lost 4 bases, with 10 bases between them. DNA of the CDR3: TGTGCCTCCACAGGCTTCTATGGCTACACCTTC. Translation: CASTGFYGYTF. The variable domain in full, with the rest retrieved from reference TRBV30 and TRBJ1-2, is SQTIHQWPATLVQPVGSPLSLECTVEGTSNPNLYWYRQAAGRGLQLLFYSVGIGQISSEVPQNLSASRPQDRQFILSSKKLLLSDSGFYLCASTGFYGYTFGSGTRLTVV.

The chain is built from TRBV5-1 and TRBJ2-2; 8 bases align to TRBD1. CDR1 is SGHRS, CDR2 YFSETQ, per germline. This CDR3 has 16 residues. The J segment lost 0 bases and the V segment lost 0 bases, leaving 1 base of the junction unmatched. Here the CDR3 DNA reads TGCGCCAGCAGCTTGGGGGACAGGACGAACACCGGGGAGCTGTTTTTT. As protein: CASSLGDRTNTGELFF.

The genes are TRBV29-1 and TRBJ1-1; D remains unclear. CDR3 length: 13 amino acids. Trimming shortened V by 6 bases and J by 6 bases, and 17 bases separated the two germline ends. Germline V gives CDR1 SQVTM, CDR2 ANQGSEA. CDR3: CSVELVTIPEAFF. The CDR3 DNA sequence: TGCAGCGTCGAGTTGGTTACCATCCCTGAAGCTTTCTTT.

This rearrangement joins TRBV4-1 to TRBJ1-6; maybe TRBD1 (5 bases). Deletions cut 5 bases from V and 10 bases from J, with 21 bases between. CDR1 is MGHRA and CDR2 is YSYEKL in the germline V gene. The CDR3 length is 16 residues. CDR3 sequence (DNA): TGCGCCAGCAGCAGGGTCGGCGGCAGGGCGGACTCACCCCTCCACTTT. Translating it yields CASSRVGGRADSPLHF.

A single count supports this clone. The rearrangement links TRBV5-6 to TRBJ2-5; D possibly matches TRBD1 or TRBD2 (5 bases each). This CDR3 is 13 amino acids long. Germline V gene sequence: CDR1 SGHDT, CDR2 YYEEEE. Trimming removed 2 bases from V and 7 bases from J, with 12 bases in between. The CDR3 region is CASSLTGTRTQYF. DNA of the CDR3: TGTGCCAGCAGCTTAACCGGGACCCGGACCCAGTACTTC.

CDR3 sequence: CASIDRVLMNTEAFF. The CDR3 bases are TGTGCCAGCATTGACAGGGTTCTTATGAACACTGAAGCTTTCTTT. The chain has TRBV2 and TRBJ1-1; 7 nucleotides line up with TRBD1. CDR3 length: 15 amino acids. Germline-derived CDR1 and CDR2 are SNHLY and FYNNEI. V trimming: 7 bases; J trimming: 0 bases; junction bases outside the gene matches: 8.